Included here is one T cell receptor beta chain sequence, with context. Its antigen remains unidentified. This sample was included in a study of cytomegalovirus exposure and HLA in healthy donors. The PCR had 60 Vbeta and 13 Jbeta primers. Sequencing was performed with immunoSEQ multiplex PCR; in TCRdb, only in-frame clones are kept and a portion is missing. The repertoire holds approximately 160,000 clones, 65% to 80% seen once, with 2.6% in the top ten. The CDR3 consists of 16 residues. The germline V gene encodes CDR1 LNHDA and CDR2 SQIVND (reference sequence). V lost 1 base, J lost 0 bases, and 13 bases lay in between. Study-level results: Most TCR sequences were rare, but some public TCRs occurred in many donors. As a later analysis showed, a missense DCLRE1C variant was linked to trimming of TCR beta V- and J-genes.

Sequenced input: PBMCs. The sequence was obtained from a woman aged 40-49 years in good health and CMV-seropositive. This chain joins TRBV19 and TRBJ2-7; D possibly corresponds to TRBD2 (5 bases). CDR3 amino acids: CASSIGEGKASYEQYF. CDR3 sequence (DNA): TGTGCCAGTAGTATAGGCGAGGGTAAAGCCTCCTACGAGCAGTACTTC.